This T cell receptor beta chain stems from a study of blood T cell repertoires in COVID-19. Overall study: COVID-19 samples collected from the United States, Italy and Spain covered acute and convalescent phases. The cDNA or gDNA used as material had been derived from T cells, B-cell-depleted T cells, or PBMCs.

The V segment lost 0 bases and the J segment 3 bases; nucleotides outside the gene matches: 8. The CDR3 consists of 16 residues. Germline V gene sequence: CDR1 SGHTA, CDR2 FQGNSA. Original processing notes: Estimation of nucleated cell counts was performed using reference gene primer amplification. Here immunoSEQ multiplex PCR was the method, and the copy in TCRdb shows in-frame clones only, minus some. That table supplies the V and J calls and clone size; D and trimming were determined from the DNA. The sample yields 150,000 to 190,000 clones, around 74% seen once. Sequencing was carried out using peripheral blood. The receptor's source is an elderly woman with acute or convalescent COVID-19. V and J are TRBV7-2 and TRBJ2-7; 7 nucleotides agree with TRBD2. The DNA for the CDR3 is TGTGCCAGCAGCTTAGCAACCAGCGGGGAAGTCTACGAGCAGTACTTC. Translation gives CASSLATSGEVYEQYF.